This T cell receptor beta chain derives from a study of blood T cell repertoires in COVID-19. Overall study context: PBMCs, B-cell-depleted T cells, or T cells were the source of the cDNA or gDNA that made up the material.

Sequencing used immunoSEQ multiplex PCR; TCRdb keeps in-frame clones, though not all of them. The sample contains about 250,000 clones, roughly 84% of which appear only once. This clonotype was sampled from a man in his fifties who had recovered from COVID-19. What was sequenced was PBMCs or T cells enriched from blood (not recorded which).

The CDR3 loop reads CASSLTGSGANVLTF. The CDR3 DNA reads TGTGCCAGCAGCTTAACAGGGTCAGGGGCCAACGTCCTGACTTTC. The chain couples TRBV5-6 to TRBJ2-6; tentative D call: TRBD1 (6 bases). The CDR3 extends over 15 amino acids. Per germline, CDR1 SGHDT and CDR2 YYEEEE. Trimming removed 2 bases from V and 4 bases from J, with 10 bases in between.